This note documents a single T cell receptor (beta chain) sequence. No antigen is known for it. The data belong to a study of PD-1 blockade in classical Hodgkin lymphoma. Study outcomes and limitations: As was reported, newly diagnosed patients showed lower baseline TCR diversity than healthy donors did. Exclusion was the outcome for patients who began nivolumab under 1 year after ASCT.

Assay: immunoSEQ multiplex PCR; the TCRdb copy retains only in-frame clones and omits some. The sample has tens of thousands of clones; roughly 77% are singletons. V was pared by 4 bases and J by 1 base, with 5 bases of the junction left unmatched. The CDR3 runs to 15 residues. The V gene's germline CDR1 is SGHDT and CDR2 YYEEEE. Time point specified: cycle 4 day 1 (C4D1), after around six weeks of nivolumab. Patients all relapsed after autologous stem cell transplantation, and there was variation in brentuximab vedotin exposure. Classification of best responses gave complete response, partial response or progressive disease.

Sequences were derived from peripheral blood mononuclear cells (PBMCs), sampled before the fourth cycle of nivolumab. The TCR was taken from a human donor with classical Hodgkin lymphoma. The chain links TRBV5-6 to TRBJ1-2, with TRBD1 matching 9 bases. CDR3: CASSIQGAGNYGYTF. In DNA, the CDR3 is TGTGCCAGCAGCATACAGGGGGCGGGTAACTATGGCTACACCTTC. Drawing the rest from reference TRBV5-6 and TRBJ1-2, the complete variable domain is DAGVTQSPTHLIKTRGQQVTLRCSPKSGHDTVSWYQQALGQGPQFIFQYYEEEERQRGNFPDRFSGHQFPNYSSELNVNALLLGDSALYLCASSIQGAGNYGYTFGSGTRLTVV.